The rows below give T cell receptor beta chains drawn from one sample of a study of cytomegalovirus exposure and HLA in healthy donors. TCRdb keeps only in-frame clones here, not all; method: immunoSEQ multiplex PCR. The data hold around 200,000 clones, with approximately 84% observed a single time. Sample: PBMCs. These receptors originate from a woman aged 40 to 55 in good health and CMV-seronegative. The CDR3 runs from the conserved cysteine through the conserved F or W. The order of the fields is CDR3 protein, CDR3 DNA, clone size, V gene, D gene, J gene. A D gene is named only where the DNA matches it firmly. Clone size appears in some rows only: once, few, many, or a class for an expanded clone.

cdr3_aa: CAWMRGGNEQFF
cdr3_nt: TGTGCCTGGATGAGGGGGGGCAATGAGCAGTTCTTC
clone_size: NA
v_call: TRBV30
d_call: NA
j_call: TRBJ2-1

cdr3_aa: CASSQGTSGAYNEQFF
cdr3_nt: TGCGCCAGCAGCCAAGGGACTAGCGGGGCCTACAATGAGCAGTTCTTC
clone_size: NA
v_call: TRBV4-3
d_call: TRBD2
j_call: TRBJ2-1

cdr3_aa: CASSLSSQGNTGELFF
cdr3_nt: TGTGCCAGCAGCTTATCGTCTCAGGGGAACACCGGGGAGCTGTTTTTT
clone_size: once
v_call: TRBV11-3
d_call: NA
j_call: TRBJ2-2

cdr3_aa: CASSPAGGGGSDTQYF
cdr3_nt: TGCGCCAGCAGCCCGGCTGGGGGGGGTGGTTCAGATACGCAGTATTTT
clone_size: once
v_call: TRBV5-1
d_call: TRBD2
j_call: TRBJ2-3

cdr3_aa: CASSTNRDQPQHF
cdr3_nt: TGTGCCAGCAGCACGAACAGGGATCAGCCCCAGCATTTT
clone_size: NA
v_call: TRBV5-4
d_call: NA
j_call: TRBJ1-5

cdr3_aa: CASSMGDSYSPLHF
cdr3_nt: TGTGCCAGTAGTATGGGGGACAGTTATTCACCCCTCCACTTT
clone_size: NA
v_call: TRBV19
d_call: TRBD1
j_call: TRBJ1-6

cdr3_aa: CASSQNSFLAGGYNEQFF
cdr3_nt: TGTGCCAGCAGCCAAAATTCCTTCTTAGCGGGGGGTTACAATGAGCAGTTCTTC
clone_size: NA
v_call: TRBV4-2
d_call: TRBD2
j_call: TRBJ2-1

cdr3_aa: CSVRGTGMNEQFF
cdr3_nt: TGCAGCGTTCGAGGGACAGGTATGAATGAGCAGTTCTTC
clone_size: NA
v_call: TRBV29-1
d_call: TRBD1
j_call: TRBJ2-1

cdr3_aa: CASSLVVRSDGELFF
cdr3_nt: TGTGCCAGCAGCTTAGTGGTCAGGTCTGACGGGGAGCTGTTTTTT
clone_size: NA
v_call: TRBV7-2
d_call: NA
j_call: TRBJ2-2

cdr3_aa: CATSIQGKETQYF
cdr3_nt: TGTGCCACCAGCATACAGGGCAAAGAGACCCAGTACTTC
clone_size: NA
v_call: TRBV15
d_call: NA
j_call: TRBJ2-5

cdr3_aa: CASSQNGGTTWETQYF
cdr3_nt: TGTGCCAGCAGCCAGAATGGGGGGACTACTTGGGAGACCCAGTACTTC
clone_size: NA
v_call: TRBV7-3
d_call: TRBD2
j_call: TRBJ2-5

cdr3_aa: CASSLLIARPDTQYF
cdr3_nt: TGTGCCAGCAGCTTATTAATAGCCCGCCCAGATACGCAGTATTTT
clone_size: few
v_call: TRBV7-2
d_call: NA
j_call: TRBJ2-3

cdr3_aa: CASSLVLNSPLHF
cdr3_nt: TGTGCCAGCAGCTTAGTGTTAAATTCACCCCTCCACTTT
clone_size: NA
v_call: TRBV11-2
d_call: NA
j_call: TRBJ1-6

cdr3_aa: CASSLERTASYTF
cdr3_nt: TGCGCCAGCAGCTTGGAGAGGACAGCGAGTTACACCTTC
clone_size: few
v_call: TRBV5-1
d_call: NA
j_call: TRBJ1-2

cdr3_aa: CAWSKERGGLHTQYF
cdr3_nt: TGTGCCTGGAGTAAAGAGCGGGGGGGCTTACATACGCAGTATTTT
clone_size: NA
v_call: TRBV30
d_call: TRBD2
j_call: TRBJ2-3

cdr3_aa: CASSIWRGRELFF
cdr3_nt: TGTGCCAGTAGCATTTGGCGGGGTAGGGAGCTGTTTTTT
clone_size: NA
v_call: TRBV19
d_call: NA
j_call: TRBJ2-2

cdr3_aa: CASSQYLGGQETQYF
cdr3_nt: TGCGCCAGCAGCCAATATTTAGGGGGCCAAGAGACCCAGTACTTC
clone_size: few
v_call: TRBV4-3
d_call: NA
j_call: TRBJ2-5

cdr3_aa: CASSLVAGEKLFF
cdr3_nt: TGTGCCAGCAGCTTGGTGGCGGGGGAAAAACTGTTTTTT
clone_size: NA
v_call: TRBV5-6
d_call: NA
j_call: TRBJ1-4

cdr3_aa: CASSPPGAPGYTF
cdr3_nt: TGTGCCAGCAGCCCTCCAGGCGCCCCCGGCTACACCTTC
clone_size: NA
v_call: TRBV14
d_call: NA
j_call: TRBJ1-2

cdr3_aa: CASSVARDTFLGGYTF
cdr3_nt: TGTGCCAGCAGCGTAGCGAGGGACACCTTTCTGGGTGGCTACACCTTC
clone_size: NA
v_call: TRBV9
d_call: NA
j_call: TRBJ1-2

cdr3_aa: CASSRAGQRYEQYF
cdr3_nt: TGTGCCAGCAGTCGGGCGGGACAGCGCTACGAGCAGTACTTC
clone_size: once
v_call: TRBV6-6
d_call: NA
j_call: TRBJ2-7

cdr3_aa: CASSVGLAGGPTGELFF
cdr3_nt: TGTGCCAGCAGCGTAGGACTAGCGGGGGGGCCAACCGGGGAGCTGTTTTTT
clone_size: NA
v_call: TRBV9
d_call: TRBD2
j_call: TRBJ2-2

cdr3_aa: CASSDTWGGNLYQETQYF
cdr3_nt: TGTGCCAGCAGTGATACTTGGGGGGGGAATCTGTACCAAGAGACCCAGTACTTC
clone_size: once
v_call: TRBV6-1
d_call: TRBD2
j_call: TRBJ2-5

cdr3_aa: CASSFSNAGYTEAFF
cdr3_nt: TGCGCCAGCAGCTTCTCTAATGCGGGATACACTGAAGCTTTCTTT
clone_size: NA
v_call: TRBV5-1
d_call: NA
j_call: TRBJ1-1

cdr3_aa: CASSHEVNTEAFF
cdr3_nt: TGTGCCAGCAGCCACGAGGTGAACACTGAAGCTTTCTTT
clone_size: NA
v_call: TRBV7-9
d_call: NA
j_call: TRBJ1-1

cdr3_aa: CASSAPGTGPPLHF
cdr3_nt: TGTGCCAGCAGTGCGCCCGGGACAGGGCCACCCCTCCACTTT
clone_size: NA
v_call: TRBV6-5
d_call: TRBD1
j_call: TRBJ1-6

cdr3_aa: CASSLWGGGGNEQFF
cdr3_nt: TGTGCCAGCAGCCTCTGGGGCGGGGGCGGGAATGAGCAGTTCTTC
clone_size: NA
v_call: TRBV14
d_call: NA
j_call: TRBJ2-1

cdr3_aa: CSASRQGFAFF
cdr3_nt: TGCAGTGCTAGCCGACAGGGATTTGCTTTCTTT
clone_size: NA
v_call: TRBV20-1
d_call: TRBD1
j_call: TRBJ1-1

cdr3_aa: CASSTQLYGYTF
cdr3_nt: TGTGCCAGCAGTACCCAACTTTATGGCTACACCTTC
clone_size: NA
v_call: TRBV28
d_call: NA
j_call: TRBJ1-2

cdr3_aa: CASSRQGAGTEAFF
cdr3_nt: TGTGCCAGCAGTAGGCAGGGGGCGGGCACTGAAGCTTTCTTT
clone_size: NA
v_call: TRBV6-5
d_call: TRBD1
j_call: TRBJ1-1

cdr3_aa: CASSVAVGRVVGANVLTF
cdr3_nt: TGTGCCAGCAGCGTAGCGGTAGGGCGGGTAGTTGGGGCCAACGTCCTGACTTTC
clone_size: NA
v_call: TRBV9
d_call: NA
j_call: TRBJ2-6

cdr3_aa: CASGQGTVTDTQYF
cdr3_nt: TGTGCCAGCGGACAGGGGACGGTCACAGATACGCAGTATTTT
clone_size: NA
v_call: TRBV2
d_call: TRBD1
j_call: TRBJ2-3

cdr3_aa: CASSYSGTGTDTQYF
cdr3_nt: TGTGCCAGCAGTTATAGCGGGACCGGCACAGATACGCAGTATTTT
clone_size: NA
v_call: TRBV6-5
d_call: TRBD2
j_call: TRBJ2-3

cdr3_aa: CASSPAFGQPQHF
cdr3_nt: TGTGCCAGCTCACCGGCATTCGGGCAGCCCCAGCATTTT
clone_size: NA
v_call: TRBV18
d_call: NA
j_call: TRBJ1-5

cdr3_aa: CASSPGGAVAYNSPLHF
cdr3_nt: TGTGCCAGCAGTCCGGGGGGCGCAGTGGCCTATAATTCACCCCTCCACTTT
clone_size: NA
v_call: TRBV5-4
d_call: NA
j_call: TRBJ1-6

cdr3_aa: CASSEPSGGPFQPQHF
cdr3_nt: TGTGCCAGCAGTGAACCTTCAGGGGGCCCATTTCAGCCCCAGCATTTT
clone_size: NA
v_call: TRBV6-1
d_call: TRBD1
j_call: TRBJ1-5

cdr3_aa: CASSDRTGPYEQYF
cdr3_nt: TGTGCCAGCAGCGATAGGACAGGGCCTTACGAGCAGTACTTC
clone_size: NA
v_call: TRBV11-3
d_call: TRBD1
j_call: TRBJ2-7